The entry that follows covers one T cell receptor beta chain sequence. Its antigen is currently not known. One base away there is no much larger clone; base qualities are not given. Cut back by 3 bases and 7 bases, the V and J ends lie 10 bases apart. Looking up the germline V gene (reference sequence) yields CDR1 MNHEY and CDR2 SMNVEV. From its cysteine to its phenylalanine, the CDR3 spans 14 amino acids. Only the CDR3 portion is preserved as DNA: 42 bases, with reading frame beginning at the first base. The data were obtained in a study of OX40 agonist ivuxolimab in advanced cancers. Study-wide context: The costimulatory receptor OX40 (CD134) was targeted by ivuxolimab, a fully human IgG2 agonistic monoclonal antibody. Intravenous ivuxolimab was administered to patients every 2 weeks at six dose levels: 0.01, 0.1, 0.3, 1.5, 3 and 10 mg/kg. Of the approximately 54 patients in dose escalation, 19 had hepatocellular carcinoma, some 15 had melanoma, 9 had renal cell carcinoma and 9 had head and neck cancer. The dose-escalation cohort was about 83% male with a mean age of around 64 years, ranging from roughly 23 to 79. Prior anti-PD-1, anti-PD-L1 or anti-CTLA-4 therapy was permitted, and checkpoint inhibitors had been received by around 39% of dose-escalation patients. Partial responses occurred in three dose-escalation patients, of whom one had hepatocellular carcinoma and two had cutaneous melanoma. The purpose of peripheral TCRbeta sequencing was to test whether ivuxolimab changed TCR sequence diversity and led to clonal T-cell expansion. The paper reports the monotherapy dose-escalation portion (N of about 47 patients) of the phase I ivuxolimab trial. Paper-wide results and their limitations: Low levels of normalized T-cell clonal expansion were also shown by some nonresponding patients. In the 0.1-3.0 mg/kg groups, partial responders had among the lowest normalized peripheral clonal expansion, particularly in CD8+ T cells. After ivuxolimab, more expanded clones were found on average in CD8+ T cells than in CD4+ T cells. Which antigens the clonally expanded peripheral T cells were specific for was not determined. At doses of 0.1 to 3.0 mg/kg, clonal expansion of both CD4+ and CD8+ T cells in blood was seen between baseline and week 6.

Genomic DNA was isolated from the sorted cells so that the TCRbeta CDR3 region could be sequenced. The immunoSEQ Assay was used to sequence the TCRbeta CDR3 regions. Here the immuneACCESS table is served through TCRdb, limited to in-frame sequences with V and J called. Missing clones are a known gap in these copies; in checked studies unresolved V genes cover under half, and the rest lacks a known reason. The sample table records about 55,000 clones; roughly 86% of these occur just once. About 7% of the sample comes from the top ten. Patients with a history of autoimmune disease or receiving systemic immunosuppression were excluded from the trial. Peripheral blood for TCR sequencing was collected from all dose cohorts at baseline, on cycle 4 day 1, and on cycle 7 day 1. The samples were taken from a phase I, first-in-human, multicenter, open-label dose-escalation trial of ivuxolimab. Adults with locally advanced or metastatic head and neck squamous cell, hepatocellular, melanoma or renal cell carcinoma were enrolled in the trial. Before TCR sequencing, CD4+ T cells and CD8+ T cells were sorted from peripheral blood as separate populations.

The receptor's source is an adult with an advanced solid tumor such as melanoma, head and neck, liver or kidney cancer. Material: CD4+ or CD8+ T cells sorted from blood, obtained in a trial of the OX40 agonist ivuxolimab. The sequence joins TRBV27 to TRBJ1-6; confidence is insufficient to name the D gene. The CDR3 has the sequence CASSFKGGNSPLHF. The nucleotides read TGTGCCAGCAGTTTCAAGGGAGGAAATTCACCCCTCCACTTT.